The clone carrying this T cell receptor (beta chain) showed up just a few times. TCRdb ran MiXCR on the 5' RACE reads and lists one entry per CDR3 protein. This sample has around 56,000 distinct CDR3 sequences, with around 6.2% found just once. CDR1 and CDR2 (germline): KGHDR, SFDVKD. The CDR3 sequence is 15 residues long. The germline V and J ends were trimmed by 1 base and 7 bases, with 12 bases remaining between them. The data are from a study of T cells after yellow fever vaccination. The starting material was PBMCs, either bulk or a sorted T-cell subset (CD4+, CD8+, memory, or dextramer-sorted; not recorded which), obtained on the day of the yellow fever booster vaccination. V gene TRBV24-1 combines with J gene TRBJ2-2, with D perhaps matching TRBD1 (6 bases). The source is a man younger than 35 who received the YFV17D yellow fever vaccine. CDR3 protein: CATSDFKDSRGELFF. In DNA form, the CDR3 reads TGTGCCACCAGTGATTTCAAGGACAGCCGCGGGGAGCTGTTTTTT.